What follows are 5 T cell receptor beta chains derived from one specimen sequenced in a study of STAT3 mutations in large granular lymphocyte leukemia (dated by TCRdb to about 2019). What the research found in general, with its limitations: At least one immunodominant TCRbeta clonotype was identified in every T-LGLL patient, and multiple immunodominant subclonotypes were identified in about half of the T-LGLL patients.

These TCRs are of unknown antigen specificity. The library was made by the immunoSEQ multiplex PCR assay. The clones in this table, taken by TCRdb from immuneACCESS, are in-frame only. Not every clone is retained; where verified, under half of the shortfall comes from an unresolved V gene, and the cause of the rest is unknown. For this sample there are some 25,000 clones; approximately 94% appear just once. The top ten hold around 6.4% of the sample. Sequencing input: peripheral blood mononuclear cells. All receptors derive from a man aged 40-49 years with T-cell large granular lymphocyte leukemia. Some clones in this sample may be carry-over from other donors' samples. The age is the age at diagnosis.

A single count supports this clone. The V gene is TRBV5-4, the J gene TRBJ2-7, with D possibly being TRBD1 or TRBD2 (5 bases each). Per germline, CDR1 SGHNT and CDR2 YYREEE (reference sequence). CDR3 length: 15 residues. Deletions cut 4 bases from V and 6 bases from J, with 20 bases between. For the CDR3, the DNA is TGTGCCAGCAGCCGAGACTGGGGTGCGAGGGGCGAGCAGTACTTC. Its translation: CASSRDWGARGEQYF.

This clone was observed a single time. The chain joins TRBV5-4 to TRBJ1-2; 8 bases are a match to TRBD1. Germline CDR1 SGHNT, CDR2 YYREEE (reference sequence). The CDR3 is 14 amino acids. The ends lost 3 bases at V and 7 bases at J; junction bases unmatched: 8. CDR3 DNA sequence: TGTGCCAGCAGCTCCGGACAGGGTCGGGGTGGCTACACCTTC. Translated: CASSSGQGRGGYTF.

The chain carries TRBV14 and TRBJ2-1; D not resolved. Trimming removed 0 bases from V and 9 bases from J, with 12 bases in between. Germline V CDR1 and CDR2: SGHDN, FVKESK. The CDR3 runs to 14 residues. CDR3: CASSQEMGSGEQFF. The CDR3 DNA reads as TGTGCCAGCAGCCAAGAGATGGGGTCTGGTGAGCAGTTCTTC.

This chain joins TRBV5-1 and TRBJ1-5, with 10 bases fitting TRBD1. Germline V CDR1 and CDR2: SGHRS, YFSETQ. The CDR3 runs 14 residues. V trimming: 4 bases; J trimming: 7 bases; junction bases outside the gene matches: 5. Here the CDR3 DNA reads TGCGCCAGCAGCACCGGACAGGGGGAACAGCCCCAGCATTTT. Its translation is CASSTGQGEQPQHF. Together with reference TRBV5-1 and TRBJ1-5, the CDR3 gives the full variable domain: KAGVTQTPRYLIKTRGQQVTLSCSPISGHRSVSWYQQTPGQGLQFLFEYFSETQRNKGNFPGRFSGRQFSNSRSEMNVSTLELGDSALYLCASSTGQGEQPQHFGDGTRLSIL.

This clone was picked up one time. The CDR3, as DNA: TGTGCCAGCAGCTTCGGAGGGGGGGGTTACAATGAGCAGTTCTTC. This encodes CASSFGGGGYNEQFF. V and J are TRBV5-4 and TRBJ2-1, with D perhaps TRBD2 (7 bases). CDR1 and CDR2 from the germline V gene are SGHNT and YYREEE (reference sequence). The CDR3 is 15 residues long. V was shortened by 2 bases and J by 4 bases, with 13 bases between the two germline ends. Combining the CDR3 with reference TRBV5-4 and TRBJ2-1 gives the whole variable domain ETGVTQSPTHLIKTRGQQVTLRCSSQSGHNTVSWYQQALGQGPQFIFQYYREEENGRGNFPPRFSGLQFPNYSSELNVNALELDDSALYLCASSFGGGGYNEQFFGPGTRLTVL.